The 22 T cell receptor beta chains given below trace back to one sample, sequenced in a study of cytomegalovirus exposure and HLA in healthy donors. The PCR contained 60 Vbeta and 13 Jbeta primers. Sequencing was performed with immunoSEQ multiplex PCR; in TCRdb, only in-frame clones are kept and a portion is missing. Here the sample spans about 100,000 clones, 75% to 90% being singletons. The sequenced sample consisted of PBMCs. These receptors were obtained from a man aged 30 to 45 in good health and CMV-seronegative.

The chain carries TRBV4-3 and TRBJ2-1; D may be TRBD1 (6 bases). Germline loops: CDR1 LGHNA, CDR2 YSLEER. This CDR3 is 14 amino acids long. V was pared by 1 base and J by 15 bases, with 19 bases between. In DNA, the CDR3 is TGCGCCAGCAGCCAAGCTTATAGCCGGGACAATCCGTTCTTC. Translated: CASSQAYSRDNPFF.

The chain employs TRBV14 and TRBJ2-7; 7 bases are a match to TRBD1. Germline V lookup: CDR1 SGHDN, CDR2 FVKESK. With 1 base clipped from V and 1 base from J, the junction kept 4 bases outside the gene matches. CDR3 length equals 15 residues. This CDR3 reads CASSQGQGLSYEQYF. CDR3 coding DNA: TGTGCCAGCAGCCAAGGACAGGGATTGTCCTACGAGCAGTACTTC.

CDR3: CASSKTYNTEAFF. The CDR3 bases are TGTGCCAGCAGCAAAACCTACAACACTGAAGCTTTCTTT. The rearrangement links TRBV7-3 to TRBJ1-1; D is unresolved. The CDR3 is 13 residues long. V lost 5 bases to trimming and J lost 2 bases, with 9 bases between them. Germline CDR1 and CDR2: SGHTA and FQGTGA. Supplemented by reference TRBV7-3 and TRBJ1-1, the full variable domain reads GAGVSQTPSNKVTEKGKYVELRCDPISGHTALYWYRQSLGQGPEFLIYFQGTGAADDSGLPNDRFFAVRPEGSVSTLKIQRTERGDSAVYLCASSKTYNTEAFFGQGTRLTVV.

The rearrangement links TRBV29-1 to TRBJ2-3; 7 positions agree with TRBD2. Unmatched junction bases numbered 6, after V lost 3 bases and J lost 3 bases. The CDR3 has 14 amino acids. Germline V gives CDR1 SQVTM, CDR2 ANQGSEA. The CDR3 is CSVDRLAETDTQYF. Written as DNA, the CDR3 is TGCAGCGTTGACCGGCTAGCGGAGACAGATACGCAGTATTTT.

The rearrangement uses TRBV18 and TRBJ1-4; D call uncertain. From germline, CDR1 is KGHSH and CDR2 LQKENI. V lost 3 bases, J lost 7 bases, and 12 bases lay in between. The CDR3 sequence is 14 residues long. The CDR3 region is CASSPNGSGEKLFF. CDR3 in DNA: TGTGCCAGCTCACCTAATGGGAGTGGTGAAAAACTGTTTTTT.

This clone was seen more than once but under ten times. The chain carries TRBV6-5 and TRBJ1-1; possibly TRBD1 for D (6 bases). This CDR3 spans 16 amino acids. Between the trimmed V and J ends, which lost 0 bases and 5 bases, there was a span of 16 bases. CDR1 MNHEY and CDR2 SVGAGI come from the germline V gene. The CDR3 protein is CASSYSRRAGETEAFF. The CDR3 DNA follows: TGTGCCAGCAGTTACTCGAGGAGAGCAGGGGAGACTGAAGCTTTCTTT.

The chain is built from TRBV29-1 and TRBJ2-6, with 9 bases aligning to TRBD1. V shed 6 bases and J 11 bases; nucleotides not matched to a gene: 11. The CDR3 sequence is 14 residues long. Germline CDR1 is SQVTM and CDR2 is ANQGSEA. This CDR3 is CSVSDRGGRDVLTF. The CDR3 DNA is TGCAGCGTGTCGGACAGGGGTGGGCGCGACGTCCTGACTTTC.

This clone has only one observation. The J gene is TRBJ2-7, the V gene TRBV28, with 7 nucleotides matching TRBD1. J lost 5 bases, V lost 5 bases, and 3 bases had no gene match. This CDR3 contains 12 residues. Germline assignment: CDR1 MDHEN and CDR2 SYDVKM. The CDR3 loop reads CASSTQGHEQYF. As DNA, the CDR3 is TGTGCCAGCAGTACACAGGGGCACGAGCAGTACTTC.

The chain uses TRBV30 and TRBJ2-7, with 7 bases fitting TRBD1. V dropped 4 bases and J dropped 5; count of bases not matched to a gene: 2. Germline lookup yields CDR1 GTSNPN and CDR2 SVGIG (reference sequence). This CDR3 is 11 amino acids long. CDR3 in DNA: TGTGCCTGGATAGGGGGCCACGAGCAGTACTTC. Amino acid sequence: CAWIGGHEQYF.

The J gene is TRBJ2-7, the V gene TRBV5-1, with TRBD2 matching over 8 bases. CDR3 length equals 16 residues. V was clipped by 3 bases and J by 2 bases; unmatched bases: 10. Germline V gene lookup returns CDR1 SGHRS and CDR2 YFSETQ. For the CDR3, the DNA is TGCGCCAGCAGCTCCCCTGGGAGTAGCGGGACCTACGAGCAGTACTTC. This translates into CASSSPGSSGTYEQYF.

The chain's CDR3 is CASSYGQGYNEQFF. The CDR3 region has the DNA TGTGCCAGCAGTTACGGACAGGGGTACAATGAGCAGTTCTTC. The gene calls are TRBV6-5 and TRBJ2-1; 9 bases map to TRBD1. Germline values: CDR1 MNHEY, CDR2 SVGAGI. This CDR3 has 14 residues. V was clipped by 2 bases and J by 4 bases; unmatched bases: 0.

The genes are TRBV7-9 and TRBJ2-7, with 9 bases fitting TRBD1. This CDR3 spans 16 amino acids. Germline V gene lookup returns CDR1 SEHNR and CDR2 FQNEAQ (reference sequence). V shed 1 base, J shed 2 bases, and the junction held 6 bases outside the gene matches. The CDR3 sequence: CASSLDVGTGTYEQYF. The DNA of the CDR3 is TGTGCCAGCAGCTTAGATGTAGGGACAGGGACCTACGAGCAGTACTTC.

The chain carries TRBV20-1 and TRBJ1-1, with D tentatively TRBD1 (5 bases). Germline loops: CDR1 DFQATT, CDR2 SNEGSKA (reference sequence). The CDR3 has 11 residues. The V end lost 8 bases, the J end lost 5 bases, and 12 bases lay between the germline ends. The DNA for the CDR3 is TGCAGTCGGGGGAGAGGGACTGAAGCTTTCTTT. Translating gives CSRGRGTEAFF.

The chain carries TRBV15 and TRBJ1-6; D gene ambiguous. The V end was cut by 6 bases, the J end by 6 bases, with 18 bases between. Germline values: CDR1 LNHNV, CDR2 YYDKDF (reference sequence). The CDR3 is 16 amino acids. The CDR3 protein is CATRGGNGGPNSPLHF. The CDR3 bases are TGTGCCACCAGGGGAGGAAATGGAGGACCTAATTCACCCCTCCACTTT.

The V call is TRBV5-1, the J call TRBJ1-5; a possible D gene is TRBD1 (5 bases). V dropped 4 bases and J dropped 1 base, with 12 bases sitting between them. CDR3 length equals 15 residues. Germline CDR1 and CDR2: SGHRS and YFSETQ. The CDR3 bases are TGCGCCAGCAGCCCCTCGGGGGTGAGCAATCAGCCCCAGCATTTT. This translates into CASSPSGVSNQPQHF.

The rearrangement joins TRBV5-4 to TRBJ2-2; 15 positions match TRBD2. The ends lost 0 bases at V and 6 bases at J; junction bases unmatched: 0. The CDR3 has 16 amino acids. Germline V gives CDR1 SGHNT, CDR2 YYREEE (reference sequence). CDR3 coding DNA: TGTGCCAGCAGCTTGGGGACTAGCGGGAGGGCCGGGGAGCTGTTTTTT. Residues: CASSLGTSGRAGELFF.

The gene calls are TRBV25-1 and TRBJ1-2; tentatively, D is TRBD1 (5 bases). The V and J ends lost 4 bases and 0 bases respectively, with 9 bases between them. The CDR3 is 14 residues long. CDR1 MGHDK and CDR2 SYGVNS come from the germline V gene. CDR3 sequence (DNA): TGTGCCAGCAGTGCGGCAGGGACTAACTATGGCTACACCTTC. As protein: CASSAAGTNYGYTF.

The CDR3 reads CASNLGVPGGNQPQHF. The CDR3 bases are TGTGCCAGTAACCTAGGGGTCCCAGGTGGCAATCAGCCCCAGCATTTT. This rearrangement joins TRBV19 to TRBJ1-5, with D maybe TRBD1 (5 bases). Germline values: CDR1 LNHDA, CDR2 SQIVND (reference sequence). Trimming left V 7 bases short and J 2 bases short, with 18 bases between. This CDR3 contains 16 residues. The full variable domain, in which reference TRBV19 and TRBJ1-5 provide the parts outside the CDR3, is DGGITQSPKYLFRKEGQNVTLSCEQNLNHDAMYWYRQDPGQGLRLIYYSQIVNDFQKGDIAEGYSVSREKKESFPLTVTSAQKNPTAFYLCASNLGVPGGNQPQHFGDGTRLSIL.

The chain has TRBV5-1 and TRBJ2-5; possible D gene TRBD1, 5 bases. V lost 0 bases, J lost 7 bases, and 13 bases lay in between. Germline assignment: CDR1 SGHRS and CDR2 YFSETQ. This CDR3 spans 14 amino acids. CDR3: CASSLGTPAGTQYF. As DNA, the CDR3 is TGCGCCAGCAGCTTGGGGACACCCGCCGGGACCCAGTACTTC.

The chain has TRBV4-1 and TRBJ2-5, with 8 bases fitting TRBD1. This CDR3 has 16 residues. Germline V gene sequence: CDR1 MGHRA, CDR2 YSYEKL. Trimming removed 3 bases from V and 3 bases from J; junction bases left unmatched: 9. CDR3 protein: CASSHRTGPTKETQYF. The CDR3, as DNA: TGCGCCAGCAGCCACCGGACAGGGCCGACCAAAGAGACCCAGTACTTC.

The V call is TRBV27, the J call TRBJ2-7; 11 nucleotides agree with TRBD1. Per germline, CDR1 MNHEY and CDR2 SMNVEV (reference sequence). The V segment lost 3 bases and the J segment 2 bases; nucleotides outside the gene matches: 3. This CDR3 region has 15 residues. The CDR3 coding sequence is TGTGCCAGCAGTTTTTGGGGACAGGGGGCCTACGAGCAGTACTTC. Protein: CASSFWGQGAYEQYF.

The J gene is TRBJ1-1, the V gene TRBV27; 8 bases align to TRBD1. Per the germline V gene, CDR1 is MNHEY and CDR2 is SMNVEV (reference sequence). The trim removed 3 bases at V and 6 bases at J, leaving 9 bases unmatched. The CDR3 is 15 residues long. The chain's CDR3 is CASSLAGGIGSEAFF. The DNA of the CDR3 is TGTGCCAGCAGTTTGGCAGGGGGCATAGGATCTGAAGCTTTCTTT.